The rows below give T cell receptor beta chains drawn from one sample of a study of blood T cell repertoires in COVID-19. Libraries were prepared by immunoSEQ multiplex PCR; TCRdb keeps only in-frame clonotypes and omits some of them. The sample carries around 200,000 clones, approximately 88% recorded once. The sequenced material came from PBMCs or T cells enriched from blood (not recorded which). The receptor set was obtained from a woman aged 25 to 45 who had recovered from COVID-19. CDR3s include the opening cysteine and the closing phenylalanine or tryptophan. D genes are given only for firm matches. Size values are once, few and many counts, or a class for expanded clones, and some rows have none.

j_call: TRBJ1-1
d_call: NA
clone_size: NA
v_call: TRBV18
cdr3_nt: TGTGCCAGCTCACCACGGGGGGTAACGAACACTGAAGCTTTCTTT
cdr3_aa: CASSPRGVTNTEAFF

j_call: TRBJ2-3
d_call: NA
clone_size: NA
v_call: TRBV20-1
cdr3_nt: TGCAGTGCTAGTCGGCGGGCAATAGATACGCAGTATTTT
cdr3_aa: CSASRRAIDTQYF

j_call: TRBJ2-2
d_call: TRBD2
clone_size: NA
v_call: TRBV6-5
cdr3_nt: TGTGCCAGCAGTTACCTAGCGGGAGATGCCGGGGAGCTGTTTTTT
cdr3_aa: CASSYLAGDAGELFF

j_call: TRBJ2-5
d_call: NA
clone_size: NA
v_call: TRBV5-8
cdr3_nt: TGTGCCAGCAGCCCCCAAGGACAATTCCAAGAGACCCAGTACTTC
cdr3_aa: CASSPQGQFQETQYF

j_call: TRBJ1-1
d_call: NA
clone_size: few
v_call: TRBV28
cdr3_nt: TGTGCCAGCACCCCAGCGGGCAGGGCTTTTATTATGAACACTGAAGCTTTCTTT
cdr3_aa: CASTPAGRAFIMNTEAFF

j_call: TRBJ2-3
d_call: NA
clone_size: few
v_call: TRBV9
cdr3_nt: TGTGCCAGCAGCGACGCCGGGATTTCCACAGATACGCAGTATTTT
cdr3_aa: CASSDAGISTDTQYF

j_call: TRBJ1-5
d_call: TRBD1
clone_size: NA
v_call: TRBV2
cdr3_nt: TGTGCCAGCAGGACAGGGGAGGAGACGCCCCAGCATTTT
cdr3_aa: CASRTGEETPQHF

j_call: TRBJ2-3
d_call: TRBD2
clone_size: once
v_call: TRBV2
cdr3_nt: TGTGCCAGCAGGGGGGGGACTAATGTCAATACGCAGTATTTT
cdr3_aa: CASRGGTNVNTQYF

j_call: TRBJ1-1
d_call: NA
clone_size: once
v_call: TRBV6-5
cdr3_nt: TGTGCCAGCAGTTATTTCAGGGAAACTGAAGCTTTCTTT
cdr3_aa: CASSYFRETEAFF

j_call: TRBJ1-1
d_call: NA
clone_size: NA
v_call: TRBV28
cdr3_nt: TGTGCCAGCAGTCCCAGGCAGGGCCTGTACACTGAAGCTTTCTTT
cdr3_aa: CASSPRQGLYTEAFF

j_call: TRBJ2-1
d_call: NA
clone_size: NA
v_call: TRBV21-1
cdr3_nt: TGTGCCAGCCCCCGCGAAGGGACACGAAACAATGAGCAGTTCTTC
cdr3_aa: CASPREGTRNNEQFF

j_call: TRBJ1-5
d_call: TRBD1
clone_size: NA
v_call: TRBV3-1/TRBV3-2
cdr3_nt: TGTGCCAGCAGCCAGGGTACAGGGGTCCCTCAGCCCCAGCATTTT
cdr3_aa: CASSQGTGVPQPQHF

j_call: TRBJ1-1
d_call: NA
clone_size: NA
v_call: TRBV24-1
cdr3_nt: TGTGCCACCAGTGATGGACAGTTTTTGTCTGAAGCTTTCTTT
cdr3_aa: CATSDGQFLSEAFF

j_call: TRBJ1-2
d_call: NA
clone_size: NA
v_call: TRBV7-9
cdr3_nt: TGTGCCAGCAGCGCAGGCGGACAGAACTATGGCTACACCTTC
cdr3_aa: CASSAGGQNYGYTF

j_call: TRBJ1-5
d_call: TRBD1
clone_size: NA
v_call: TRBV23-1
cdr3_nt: TGCGCCAGCAGTCAACCGACAGGGCACCAGCATTTT
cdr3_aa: CASSQPTGHQHF

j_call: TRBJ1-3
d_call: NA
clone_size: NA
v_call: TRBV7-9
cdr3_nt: TGTGCCAGCAGCCGGGCAACTAGGAGAGACACCATATATTTT
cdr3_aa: CASSRATRRDTIYF

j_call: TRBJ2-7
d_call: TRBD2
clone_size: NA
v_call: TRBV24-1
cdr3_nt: TGTGCCACCAGTGACCCCACTAGCGGGAGCTCCTACGGGCAGTACTTC
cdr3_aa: CATSDPTSGSSYGQYF

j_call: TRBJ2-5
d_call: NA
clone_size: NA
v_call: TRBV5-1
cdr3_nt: TGCGCCAGCAGCTTGCTGACGGGGGTTGAGACCCAGTACTTC
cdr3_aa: CASSLLTGVETQYF

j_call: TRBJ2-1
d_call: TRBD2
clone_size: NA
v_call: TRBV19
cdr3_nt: TGTGCCAGTAGCCCCTTAGGGACTAGCAGCAATGAGCAGTTCTTC
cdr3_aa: CASSPLGTSSNEQFF

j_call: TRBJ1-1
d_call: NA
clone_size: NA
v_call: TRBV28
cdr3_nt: TGTGCCAGCAACTACAGGCAGGGGCCGGCAACTGAAGCTTTCTTT
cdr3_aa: CASNYRQGPATEAFF

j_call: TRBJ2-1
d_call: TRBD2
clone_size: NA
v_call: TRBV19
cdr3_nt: TGTGCCAGTAGTATAGAGCAAGACCCGGGGACTAGCCAACGCCCGCCCTACAATGAGCAGTTCTTC
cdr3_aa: CASSIEQDPGTSQRPPYNEQFF

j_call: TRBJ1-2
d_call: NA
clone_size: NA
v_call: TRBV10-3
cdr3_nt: TGTGCCATCAGTGATCCTAGAGAGGGAGATGGCTACACCTTC
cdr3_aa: CAISDPREGDGYTF